This T cell receptor beta chain was captured by sequencing in a study of blood T cell repertoires in COVID-19 (dated by TCRdb to 2018 to 2020). The study in broad terms: Samples covering the acute and convalescent phases of COVID-19 were provided by collaborators in the United States, Italy and Spain. The sample metadata nearly always contained a de-identified subject ID, COVID-19 status, age in years and sex. The samples were drawn from two sources: the first 160 participants of the ongoing ImmuneRACE study, and fewer than 1,500 subjects contributed by 6 global collaborators. HLA class I and class II types, where available, came from metadata supplied by the sample provider rather than from assay-based typing. The repertoires were released in a freely available public database meant as a resource for research on the immune response to SARS-CoV-2. The prospective study material was composed of cDNA or gDNA derived from T cells, B-cell-depleted T cells, or PBMCs. The dataset comprised deeply sampled blood TCRbeta repertoires from subjects exposed to, actively infected with, or recovered from COVID-19. The paper's findings and limits, for the study overall: The amount of clinical and demographic metadata varied by source and participant and was provided uncurated.

Reading the germline V gene gives CDR1 SGHVS and CDR2 FQNEAQ. The CDR3 holds 14 amino acids from the cysteine to the phenylalanine. Only CDR3 DNA remains: 42 bases, in frame from the first base. V was cut back by 2 bases and J by 0 bases, leaving a gap of 5 bases between them. Whole blood was collected in K2EDTA tubes by collaborating institutions according to the institutions' own protocols. Collaborator samples were shipped for TCRbeta analysis as frozen whole blood, isolated PBMCs, or DNA extracted from either sample type. TCRbeta CDR3 regions were amplified from genomic DNA using the immunoSEQ Assay, a bias-controlled multiplex PCR. In the original analysis: Nucleated cell counts per sample were estimated from amplification of reference gene primers within the assay. To quantify the absolute abundance of each unique TCRbeta CDR3 rearrangement, sequence reads were collapsed and filtered. For each sample, productive Simpson clonality was calculated as the square root of Simpson's diversity index across productive rearrangements. TCRdb took over this immuneACCESS table, retaining in-frame rearrangements with V and J assigned. Such tables are incomplete; in checked studies, under half of the missing clones stem from an unresolved V gene, and the remainder is unexplained. The D gene and trimming were derived from the DNA, and the V and J assignments and clone size from that table. In all, the sample holds fewer than 200,000 clones, and about 75% of those were seen once. Less than 30% of the sample is held by the ten biggest clonotypes.

A remark on this clone: Its recognized antigen is unknown. Base qualities are not provided; no much larger clone lies one nucleotide away.

This TCR was recovered from a woman in her 70s with acute or convalescent COVID-19. Recombination linked TRBV7-8 to TRBJ1-3, with the D gene uncertain. Sequenced sample: peripheral blood. The CDR3 amino acid sequence is: CASSLPSSGNTIYF. The DNA sequence is given as TGTGCCAGCAGCTTACCGAGCTCTGGAAACACCATATATTTT.